One sample yielded the 27 T cell receptor beta chains listed below, sequenced in a study of cytomegalovirus exposure and HLA in healthy donors. A multiplex PCR was run with 60 Vbeta primers and 13 Jbeta primers. TCRdb's table, derived via immunoSEQ multiplex PCR, lists solely in-frame clones and lacks some. The sample records some 120,000 clones, 65% to 90% being singletons. Sequencing was performed on PBMCs. The receptors were gathered from a young woman in good health and CMV-seronegative.

The V and J genes are TRBV19 and TRBJ1-5, with D unclear. Trimming removed 7 bases at V and 2 bases at J, with 15 bases between. In germline, CDR1 is LNHDA, CDR2 SQIVND (reference sequence). The CDR3 length is 15 residues. As DNA, the CDR3 is TGTGCCAGTACCGGAGGTGGAAGAGGCAATCAGCCCCAGCATTTT. It specifies CASTGGGRGNQPQHF.

The sample holds a few counts of this clone. This chain links TRBV6-4 with TRBJ2-1; 8 bases are a match to TRBD2. The CDR3 runs to 16 residues. The V segment lost 0 bases and the J segment 6 bases; nucleotides outside the gene matches: 7. Germline-derived CDR1 and CDR2 are MRHNA and SNTAGT. Written as DNA, the CDR3 is TGTGCCAGCAGTGACTCTCTTACGGGACTAGTCAATGAGCAGTTCTTC. This encodes CASSDSLTGLVNEQFF.

The chain combines TRBV6-6 with TRBJ2-7, with unresolved D. The CDR3 covers 15 residues. V lost 1 base and J 1 base, leaving 11 bases between the germline ends. Germline values: CDR1 MNHNY, CDR2 SVGAGI (reference sequence). The CDR3, as DNA: TGTGCCAGCAGTTACTGGCAGGCCGGTTCCTACGAGCAGTACTTC. As protein: CASSYWQAGSYEQYF.

As concerns this clone: Additional DNA sequences in this sample encode the identical CDR3. This sequence joins TRBV9 and TRBJ2-7; D is ambiguous. Germline lookup yields CDR1 SGDLS and CDR2 YYNGEE. This CDR3 comprises 13 residues. The V and J ends lost 2 bases and 4 bases respectively, with 10 bases between them. CDR3 nucleotide sequence: TGTGCCAGCAGCGTTAGCCCCTCTTACGAGCAGTACTTC. It codes for CASSVSPSYEQYF. Full variable domain (missing parts from reference TRBV9 and TRBJ2-7): DSGVTQTPKHLITATGQRVTLRCSPRSGDLSVYWYQQSLDQGLQFLIQYYNGEERAKGNILERFSAQQFPDLHSELNLSSLELGDSALYFCASSVSPSYEQYFGPGTRLTVT.

The gene calls are TRBV6-1 and TRBJ1-5; D possibly corresponds to TRBD1 (6 bases). The germline V and J ends were trimmed by 4 bases and 5 bases, with 15 bases remaining between them. The length of the CDR3 is 15 residues. Germline loops: CDR1 MNHNS, CDR2 SASEGT. The CDR3 spells CASSGGPSGDQPQHF. CDR3 coding DNA: TGTGCCAGCAGTGGGGGGCCGTCAGGAGATCAGCCCCAGCATTTT.

The rearrangement uses TRBV11-1 and TRBJ2-1; D ambiguous. The germline gives CDR1 SGHAT, CDR2 FQDESV (reference sequence). Trimming pared 5 bases from V and 6 bases from J, leaving 14 bases between. This CDR3 is 14 amino acids long. The CDR3 protein is CASSPRSRPNEQFF. CDR3 coding DNA: TGTGCCAGCAGCCCCCGCAGTCGTCCCAATGAGCAGTTCTTC.

The chain links TRBV4-1 to TRBJ2-1, with 10 positions matching TRBD2. CDR1 MGHRA and CDR2 YSYEKL come from the germline V gene. The CDR3 contains 16 residues. The V segment lost 4 bases and the J segment 4 bases; nucleotides outside the gene matches: 7. The DNA for the CDR3 is TGCGCCAGCAGCCCAAGCGGGAGGGCCGCTTACAATGAGCAGTTCTTC. Protein sequence: CASSPSGRAAYNEQFF.

The chain recombines TRBV7-3 with TRBJ2-5; D is ambiguous. V was trimmed by 3 bases and J by 2 bases, leaving 7 bases between them. Germline lookup yields CDR1 SGHTA and CDR2 FQGTGA. The CDR3 covers 13 residues. The CDR3 loop reads CASSLTPQETQYF. CDR3 DNA sequence: TGTGCCAGCAGCTTGACACCTCAAGAGACCCAGTACTTC.

V gene TRBV6-1 combines with J gene TRBJ1-4; the D is unclear. V gave up 6 bases and J gave up 5 bases, with 4 bases separating them. This CDR3 comprises 11 residues. In germline, CDR1 is MNHNS, CDR2 SASEGT. CDR3: CASRQNEKLFF. The DNA of the CDR3 is TGTGCCAGCAGACAAAATGAAAAACTGTTTTTT.

A note on this clone: Other nucleotide sequences from this sample produce the same CDR3. The gene calls are TRBV5-1 and TRBJ1-4; 7 bases match TRBD1. The CDR3 is 15 residues long. Germline V gene sequence: CDR1 SGHRS, CDR2 YFSETQ. Trimming cost V 4 bases and J 4 bases; bases outside gene matches: 7. In DNA, the CDR3 is TGCGCCAGCAGCGGCCGGGACAGTCTTAATGAAAAACTGTTTTTT. Translation: CASSGRDSLNEKLFF.

V gene TRBV12-5 combines with J gene TRBJ2-1, with 8 bases aligning to TRBD2. Germline trimming cut 6 bases from V and 7 bases from J; bases unmatched to any gene: 11. The CDR3 is made up of 15 amino acids. Germline V gives CDR1 LGHNT, CDR2 FRNRAP. The CDR3 DNA sequence: TGTGCTAGTGGCTCCCTGCGGGAGGATGGGAATGAGCAGTTCTTC. Encoded protein: CASGSLREDGNEQFF.

The CDR3 coding sequence is TGTGCCAGCAGCTTAGTAGGACAGTCCTGGTCGCCCCAGCATTTT. Protein sequence: CASSLVGQSWSPQHF. This chain links TRBV11-2 with TRBJ1-5; D is possibly TRBD1 (6 bases). Trimming cost V 1 base and J 9 bases, with 16 bases left between them. The germline V gene has CDR1 SGHAT and CDR2 FQNNGV. There are 15 residues in the CDR3.

This chain uses TRBV5-4 with TRBJ2-7; TRBD2 matches at 14 bases. Germline V CDR1 and CDR2: SGHNT, YYREEE (reference sequence). This CDR3 contains 16 residues. The trim removed 4 bases at V and 6 bases at J, leaving 9 bases unmatched. The CDR3 DNA reads TGTGCCAGCAGCAATCCGGGACTAGCGGGAGTCACCGAGCAGTACTTC. Its protein product is CASSNPGLAGVTEQYF. Using reference TRBV5-4 and TRBJ2-7 for the parts outside the CDR3, the full variable domain is ETGVTQSPTHLIKTRGQQVTLRCSSQSGHNTVSWYQQALGQGPQFIFQYYREEENGRGNFPPRFSGLQFPNYSSELNVNALELDDSALYLCASSNPGLAGVTEQYFGPGTRLTVT.

V and J are TRBV5-1 and TRBJ2-1; D not resolved. The CDR3 is 16 amino acids. CDR1 is SGHRS, CDR2 YFSETQ, per germline. Between the trimmed V and J ends, which lost 0 bases and 2 bases, there was a span of 12 bases. The CDR3 nucleotides read TGCGCCAGCAGCTTGGGTTCGGCAGGCGCCTACAATGAGCAGTTCTTC. It encodes CASSLGSAGAYNEQFF. Drawing the rest from reference TRBV5-1 and TRBJ2-1, the complete variable domain is KAGVTQTPRYLIKTRGQQVTLSCSPISGHRSVSWYQQTPGQGLQFLFEYFSETQRNKGNFPGRFSGRQFSNSRSEMNVSTLELGDSALYLCASSLGSAGAYNEQFFGPGTRLTVL.

The rearrangement joins TRBV7-3 to TRBJ2-5, with 8 bases fitting TRBD2. The CDR3 covers 15 residues. J was trimmed by 4 bases and V by 4 bases; bases with no gene match: 8. Looked up from germline, CDR1 is SGHTA and CDR2 is FQGTGA. CDR3: CASSSLGGDAETQYF. As DNA, the CDR3 is TGTGCCAGCAGCTCCCTCGGGGGGGATGCAGAGACCCAGTACTTC.

The chain couples TRBV6-6 to TRBJ2-5; 10 positions agree with TRBD2. The J call is uncertain, as TRBJ2-7 better fits the DNA end. Looked up from germline, CDR1 is MNHNY and CDR2 is SVGAGI (reference sequence). The CDR3 sequence is 15 residues long. CDR3 nucleotides: TGTGCCAGCAGTTTAGCGGGAGGAACCTCCTACGAGCAGTACTTC. Encoded protein: CASSLAGGTSYEQYF.

The J gene is TRBJ2-1, the V gene TRBV6-5; perhaps TRBD2 as D (5 bases). V lost 2 bases and J lost 6, with 14 bases in between. Germline CDR1 and CDR2: MNHEY and SVGAGI. The CDR3 runs 15 residues. CDR3 nucleotides: TGTGCCAGCAGTTACAGTCGGGGTCTAAGCAATGAGCAGTTCTTC. Translated: CASSYSRGLSNEQFF.

The chain is built from TRBV27 and TRBJ1-5; D may be TRBD1 (6 bases). This CDR3 is 15 amino acids long. V lost 2 bases, J lost 2 bases, and 10 bases lay in between. Germline assignment: CDR1 MNHEY and CDR2 SMNVEV (reference sequence). The CDR3 bases are TGTGCCAGCAGTTTAACAGGGTTGGGCAATCAGCCCCAGCATTTT. Its translation is CASSLTGLGNQPQHF.

The chain has TRBV10-3 and TRBJ2-7; D is possibly TRBD2 (7 bases). The germline gives CDR1 ENHRY, CDR2 SYGVKD. V was trimmed by 10 bases and J by 4 bases, leaving 17 bases between them. There are 13 residues in the CDR3. CDR3 residues: CASSAGAVYEQYF. DNA for the CDR3: TGTGCCAGCAGCGCGGGGGCCGTATACGAGCAGTACTTC.

This sequence joins TRBV7-2 and TRBJ2-7; TRBD2 matches at 7 bases. Germline CDR1 SGHTA, CDR2 FQGNSA. The CDR3 is made up of 16 amino acids. V dropped 5 bases and J dropped 6; count of bases not matched to a gene: 16. CDR3 region: CASSASGRAGRGEQYF. Here the CDR3 DNA reads TGTGCCAGCAGCGCCAGTGGGCGTGCAGGGAGGGGCGAGCAGTACTTC. The variable domain in full, with the rest retrieved from reference TRBV7-2 and TRBJ2-7, is GAGVSQSPSNKVTEKGKDVELRCDPISGHTALYWYRQSLGQGLEFLIYFQGNSAPDKSGLPSDRFSAERTGGSVSTLTIQRTQQEDSAVYLCASSASGRAGRGEQYFGPGTRLTVT.

This clone occurred a few times. This chain uses TRBV7-9 with TRBJ2-2; a possible D gene is TRBD2 (6 bases). Between the trimmed V and J ends, which lost 6 bases and 5 bases, there was a span of 13 bases. Germline V lookup: CDR1 SEHNR, CDR2 FQNEAQ (reference sequence). The CDR3 contains 14 residues. The DNA for the CDR3 is TGTGCCAGCAGTCGCGGGGTGACGACCGGGGAGCTGTTTTTT. Protein: CASSRGVTTGELFF.

J is TRBJ2-1 and V is TRBV2, with TRBD2 matching over 8 bases. The trim removed 3 bases at V and 9 bases at J, leaving 10 bases unmatched. This CDR3 is built from 15 residues. The germline CDR1 and CDR2 sequences are SNHLY and FYNNEI. The CDR3 sequence: CASSEVAGRGPEQFF. The CDR3 DNA reads as TGTGCCAGCAGTGAGGTAGCGGGAAGGGGCCCTGAGCAGTTCTTC.

The chain links TRBV7-2 to TRBJ2-1; 14 positions match TRBD2. Germline CDR1 is SGHTA and CDR2 is FQGNSA. With 4 bases clipped from V and 8 bases from J, the junction kept 10 bases outside the gene matches. CDR3 length equals 17 residues. In DNA form, the CDR3 reads TGTGCCAGCAGCTCCAGACAGGGACTAGCGGGAGTCGATGAGCAGTTCTTC. The encoded protein is CASSSRQGLAGVDEQFF. Combining the CDR3 with reference TRBV7-2 and TRBJ2-1 gives the whole variable domain GAGVSQSPSNKVTEKGKDVELRCDPISGHTALYWYRQSLGQGLEFLIYFQGNSAPDKSGLPSDRFSAERTGGSVSTLTIQRTQQEDSAVYLCASSSRQGLAGVDEQFFGPGTRLTVL.

The sample holds a few counts of this clone. The V gene is TRBV5-4, the J gene TRBJ2-7; TRBD2 matches at 11 bases. The CDR3 is made up of 15 amino acids. CDR1 SGHNT and CDR2 YYREEE come from the germline V gene (reference sequence). V lost 3 bases, J lost 1 base, and 3 bases stayed unmatched. CDR3 coding DNA: TGTGCCAGCAGCTATACTAGCGGGGGTTCCTACGAGCAGTACTTC. Translation gives CASSYTSGGSYEQYF.

The rearrangement links TRBV27 to TRBJ2-5, with D hard to call. The length of the CDR3 is 12 residues. The ends were cut back, 3 bases at V and 7 bases at J, with 9 bases in the middle. Germline V gives CDR1 MNHEY, CDR2 SMNVEV (reference sequence). Here the CDR3 reads CASSFPGGTQYF. CDR3 bases: TGTGCCAGCAGTTTTCCCGGTGGGACCCAGTACTTC.

The chain combines TRBV4-1 with TRBJ2-3, with 12 bases fitting TRBD2. CDR1 and CDR2 (germline): MGHRA, YSYEKL. V was clipped by 2 bases and J by 2 bases; unmatched bases: 5. This CDR3 has 17 residues. Written as DNA, the CDR3 is TGCGCCAGCAGCCAATCAGGACTAGCGGGAAACACAGATACGCAGTATTTT. This encodes CASSQSGLAGNTDTQYF.

The chain couples TRBV5-1 to TRBJ2-5; unclear D gene. V lost 2 bases to trimming and J lost 4 bases, with 15 bases between them. From germline, CDR1 is SGHRS and CDR2 YFSETQ. CDR3 length: 15 amino acids. Here the CDR3 DNA reads TGCGCCAGCAGCTTTAAGGTCCCCCGGAGAGAGACCCAGTACTTC. Its protein is CASSFKVPRRETQYF.